These T cell receptor beta chains were read from a single sample in a study of T cell responses to AZD1222 COVID-19 vaccine. Clones were read by immunoSEQ multiplex PCR, and TCRdb kept only the in-frame ones, dropping some. The sample lists 100,000 to 140,000 clones; approximately 88% were seen once. The sequencing used peripheral blood, collected on day 0 of AZD1222 vaccination. The receptors were sampled from an adult in good health. Each CDR3 is given with its conserved first and last residue. A D gene is named only where the DNA matches it firmly. Size values are once, few and many counts, or a class for expanded clones, and some rows have none.

clone_size j_call v_call d_call cdr3_aa cdr3_nt
few TRBJ2-7 TRBV5-1 TRBD1 CASSGTGDEQYF TGCGCCAGCAGTGGGACAGGGGACGAGCAGTACTTC
NA TRBJ2-2 TRBV12-5 TRBD2 CASSSGYTGELFF TGTGCTAGCTCTAGCGGGTACACCGGGGAGCTGTTTTTT
NA TRBJ2-3 TRBV5-1 NA CASSRPTGGTDTQYF TGCGCCAGCAGCCGCCCGACAGGAGGCACAGATACGCAGTATTTT
medium-sized TRBJ1-2 TRBV6-2/TRBV6-3 NA CASSPGTESYGYTF TGTGCCAGCAGTCCAGGGACGGAGAGCTATGGCTACACCTTC
NA TRBJ1-1 TRBV24-1 NA CATKSRGNTEAFF TGTGCCACGAAGAGCAGGGGGAACACTGAAGCTTTCTTT
NA TRBJ2-3 TRBV6-5 TRBD2 CASSYSGRATDTQYF TGTGCCAGCAGTTACTCCGGGAGGGCCACAGATACGCAGTATTTT
NA TRBJ1-4 TRBV6-6 NA CASSYGQYNEKLFF TGTGCCAGCAGTTACGGACAGTATAATGAAAAACTGTTTTTT
NA TRBJ1-4 TRBV28 NA CASSYSGATNEKLFF TGTGCCAGCAGTTACTCAGGGGCTACTAATGAAAAACTGTTTTTT
NA TRBJ2-7 TRBV7-9 NA CASSFTRGEQYF TGTGCCAGCAGCTTTACAAGGGGAGAGCAGTACTTC
NA TRBJ2-1 TRBV9 TRBD2 CASSATSGTDNEQFF TGTGCCAGCAGCGCCACTAGCGGGACGGACAATGAGCAGTTCTTC
NA TRBJ1-5 TRBV6-5 NA CASTYGPTGGPQHF TGTGCCAGCACCTATGGGCCGACGGGAGGGCCCCAGCATTTT
NA TRBJ2-1 TRBV18 NA CASSPPNSYNEQFF TGTGCCAGCTCACCACCAAACAGCTACAATGAGCAGTTCTTC
NA TRBJ2-3 TRBV28 NA CASSVLTAFKERTDTQYF TGTGCCAGCAGTGTCTTAACAGCATTCAAAGAACGCACAGATACGCAGTATTTT
NA TRBJ2-7 TRBV7-2 TRBD2 CASSPRREGRDEQYF TGTGCCAGCAGCCCTCGCCGGGAGGGCCGGGACGAGCAGTACTTC
NA TRBJ2-2 TRBV29-1 TRBD1 CSVRTGFPTGELFF TGCAGCGTCCGGACAGGCTTCCCCACCGGGGAGCTGTTTTTT
NA TRBJ1-4 TRBV28 NA CASSLGRFNEKLFF TGTGCCAGCAGTTTGGGCAGATTTAATGAAAAACTGTTTTTT
NA TRBJ2-2 TRBV28 TRBD1 CASSQGAGELFF TGTGCCAGCAGTCAGGGGGCCGGGGAGCTGTTTTTT
NA TRBJ1-6 TRBV7-2 NA CASRSSGTGYNSPLHF TGTGCCAGCAGATCCTCCGGGACCGGCTATAATTCACCCCTCCACTTT
NA TRBJ1-1 TRBV28 NA CASSLTRGAFF TGTGCCAGCAGTTTGACCAGGGGAGCTTTCTTT
NA TRBJ2-7 TRBV11-2 TRBD2 CASTPGTSVGEQYF TGTGCCAGCACCCCCGGGACTAGCGTCGGGGAGCAGTACTTC
NA TRBJ2-7 TRBV27 NA CASSSQATTYEQYF TGTGCCAGCAGCTCACAGGCGACCACCTACGAGCAGTACTTC
NA TRBJ1-2 TRBV4-1 NA CASSQDLTGRSYTF TGCGCCAGCAGCCAAGATCTAACAGGGCGGAGCTACACCTTC
NA TRBJ2-7 TRBV6-5 NA CASSYSSGNYEQYF TGTGCCAGCAGTTACTCGAGCGGAAACTACGAGCAGTACTTC
NA TRBJ1-2 TRBV19 TRBD1 CASTLGTGHYGYTF TGTGCCAGTACCCTCGGGACAGGGCACTATGGCTACACCTTC
NA TRBJ1-6 TRBV14 NA CASSEIWDSPLHF TGTGCCAGCAGCGAGATTTGGGATTCACCCCTCCACTTT
NA TRBJ1-4 TRBV4-3 TRBD1 CASSQDRPGQGSEKLFF TGCGCCAGCAGCCAAGATCGCCCGGGACAGGGCAGTGAAAAACTGTTTTTT
NA TRBJ1-1 TRBV18 NA CASSPPGNTEAFF TGTGCCAGCTCACCACCAGGGAACACTGAAGCTTTCTTT